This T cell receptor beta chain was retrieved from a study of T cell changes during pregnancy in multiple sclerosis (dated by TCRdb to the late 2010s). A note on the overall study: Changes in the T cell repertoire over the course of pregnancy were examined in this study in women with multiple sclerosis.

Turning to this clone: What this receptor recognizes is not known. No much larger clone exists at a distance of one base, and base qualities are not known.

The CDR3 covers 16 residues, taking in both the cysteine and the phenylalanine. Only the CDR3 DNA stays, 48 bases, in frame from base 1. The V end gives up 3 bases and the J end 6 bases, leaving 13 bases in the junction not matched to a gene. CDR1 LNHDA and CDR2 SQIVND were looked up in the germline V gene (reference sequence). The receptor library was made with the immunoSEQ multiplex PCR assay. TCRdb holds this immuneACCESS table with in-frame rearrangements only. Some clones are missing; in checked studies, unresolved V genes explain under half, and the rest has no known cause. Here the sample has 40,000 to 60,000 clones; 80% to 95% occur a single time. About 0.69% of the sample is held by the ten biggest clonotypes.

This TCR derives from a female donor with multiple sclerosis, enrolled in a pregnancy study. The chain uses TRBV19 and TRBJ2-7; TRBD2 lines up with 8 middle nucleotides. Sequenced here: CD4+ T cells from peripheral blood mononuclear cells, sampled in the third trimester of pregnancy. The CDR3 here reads CASSIGGGIGGVEQYF. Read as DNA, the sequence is TGTGCCAGTAGTATTGGCGGAGGGATCGGGGGGGTCGAGCAGTACTTC.